These 26 T cell receptor beta chains originate from one sample sequenced in a study of blood T cell repertoires in COVID-19. This table comes from immunoSEQ multiplex PCR, and its TCRdb copy is limited to in-frame clones, with some not included. The profile covers 390,000 or so clones, with around 87% appearing a single time and roughly 9.4% taken by the ten largest. Sequencing was carried out using PBMCs or T cells enriched from blood (not recorded which). The receptors were gathered from a woman aged 50 to 65 who had recovered from COVID-19.

The V and J genes are TRBV5-1 and TRBJ2-5, with 7 nucleotides matching TRBD1. Germline V gene sequence: CDR1 SGHRS, CDR2 YFSETQ. The CDR3 is 16 amino acids. J gave up 5 bases and V 5 bases, and 15 bases lay outside the gene matches. CDR3 nucleotide sequence: TGCGCCAGCAGACAAAGCATTACAGGGGTGGCGGAGACCCAGTACTTC. Its protein product is CASRQSITGVAETQYF. The full variable domain, with the rest looked up from reference TRBV5-1 and TRBJ2-5, is KAGVTQTPRYLIKTRGQQVTLSCSPISGHRSVSWYQQTPGQGLQFLFEYFSETQRNKGNFPGRFSGRQFSNSRSEMNVSTLELGDSALYLCASRQSITGVAETQYFGPGTRLLVL.

This chain connects TRBV18 to TRBJ1-1, with D possibly TRBD1 on 6 matching bases. The germline CDR1 and CDR2 sequences are KGHSH and LQKENI. V lost 6 bases and J lost 1, with 15 bases in between. CDR3 length: 15 residues. The CDR3 reads CASSGTGRSNTEAFF. The CDR3 bases are TGTGCCAGCTCGGGCACAGGGAGATCGAACACTGAAGCTTTCTTT.

This chain joins TRBV4-3 and TRBJ1-1; the D gene is possibly TRBD1 (5 bases). The CDR3 is made up of 16 amino acids. Trimming took 4 bases from V and 4 from J, leaving 19 bases between them. Germline V lookup: CDR1 LGHNA, CDR2 YSLEER. The CDR3 DNA follows: TGCGCCAGCAGCCTCCAGAGGGGAGGTCTAGGCACTGAAGCTTTCTTT. Translation: CASSLQRGGLGTEAFF.

This clone was detected once. V and J are TRBV4-3 and TRBJ2-2; D perhaps matches TRBD1 (5 bases). Trimming shortened V by 1 base and J by 3 bases, and 15 bases separated the two germline ends. The CDR3 has 17 amino acids. Germline V gene sequence: CDR1 LGHNA, CDR2 YSLEER. The CDR3 region has the DNA TGCGCCAGCAGCCAAGCCCCAGGGATTTTGGACACCGGGGAGCTGTTTTTT. Protein: CASSQAPGILDTGELFF.

The CDR3 sequence: CASSPYQGGGLPEAFF. The CDR3 region has the DNA TGTGCCAGCAGTCCCTATCAGGGAGGGGGTTTGCCTGAAGCTTTCTTT. V is TRBV27 and J is TRBJ1-1; a possible D gene is TRBD1 (6 bases). V was clipped by 5 bases and J by 6 bases, with 22 bases between them. CDR3 length: 16 amino acids. Germline V gene lookup returns CDR1 MNHEY and CDR2 SMNVEV (reference sequence).

V usage is TRBV11-1 and J usage is TRBJ1-2; 7 positions agree with TRBD1. Trimming at V came to 5 bases and at J to 1 base, leaving 1 base not matched to a gene. Germline loops: CDR1 SGHAT, CDR2 FQDESV (reference sequence). The CDR3 spans 13 residues. This chain's CDR3 is CASSPGGNYGYTF. The CDR3 bases are TGTGCCAGCAGCCCAGGGGGTAACTATGGCTACACCTTC. Full variable domain (missing parts from reference TRBV11-1 and TRBJ1-2): EAEVAQSPRYKITEKSQAVAFWCDPISGHATLYWYRQILGQGPELLVQFQDESVVDDSQLPKDRFSAERLKGVDSTLKIQPAELGDSAMYLCASSPGGNYGYTFGSGTRLTVV.

The chain combines TRBV30 with TRBJ2-1; 11 bases agree with TRBD2. The CDR3 is made up of 19 amino acids. Germline V gene sequence: CDR1 GTSNPN, CDR2 SVGIG (reference sequence). J was trimmed by 4 bases and V by 4 bases; bases with no gene match: 18. CDR3 DNA: TGTGCCTGGACCCACGGTTACGTATCTAGCGGGGGGAAATACAATGAGCAGTTCTTC. It codes for CAWTHGYVSSGGKYNEQFF.

This chain uses TRBV12-3 or TRBV12-4 with TRBJ1-2; D is unclear. V dropped 6 bases and J dropped 5 bases, with 13 bases sitting between them. The CDR3 is 13 residues long. CDR3 protein: CASRLINQYGYTF. Here the CDR3 DNA reads TGTGCCAGCAGACTAATAAACCAGTATGGCTACACCTTC.

This clone was found a few times. The chain joins TRBV6-5 to TRBJ1-6, with D possibly TRBD1 on 6 matching bases. V was clipped by 6 bases and J by 5 bases, with 11 bases between them. This CDR3 has 14 amino acids. The germline V gene encodes CDR1 MNHEY and CDR2 SVGAGI. CDR3: CASSRTEDNSPLHF. In nucleotides, the CDR3 is TGTGCCAGCAGCCGGACAGAGGATAATTCACCCCTCCACTTT.

The chain employs TRBV11-1 and TRBJ1-2, with D possibly matching TRBD1 (6 bases). Between the trimmed V and J ends, which lost 5 bases and 3 bases, there was a span of 16 bases. There are 15 residues in the CDR3. The germline V gene has CDR1 SGHAT and CDR2 FQDESV (reference sequence). The CDR3 spells CASSPEPDSYYGYTF. In DNA, the CDR3 is TGTGCCAGCAGCCCAGAGCCGGACAGTTACTATGGCTACACCTTC. The complete variable domain, with remaining parts taken from reference TRBV11-1 and TRBJ1-2, reads EAEVAQSPRYKITEKSQAVAFWCDPISGHATLYWYRQILGQGPELLVQFQDESVVDDSQLPKDRFSAERLKGVDSTLKIQPAELGDSAMYLCASSPEPDSYYGYTFGSGTRLTVV.

The J gene is TRBJ1-1, the V gene TRBV10-3; D perhaps matches TRBD1 (5 bases). CDR1 is ENHRY and CDR2 is SYGVKD in the germline V gene. This CDR3 is built from 14 residues. Trimming stripped 6 bases from V and 0 bases from J, with 11 bases between. The CDR3 loop reads CAISDTGLNTEAFF. The CDR3 bases are TGTGCCATCAGCGACACAGGTCTGAACACTGAAGCTTTCTTT.

The chain links TRBV6-1 to TRBJ2-5; 9 bases line up with TRBD1. Losses at the gene ends were 3 bases for V and 7 bases for J; bases not matched to a gene: 9. The CDR3 contains 15 residues. Germline-derived CDR1 and CDR2 are MNHNS and SASEGT. The DNA for the CDR3 is TGTGCCAGCAGTGAGGGGGAGGGGACAGGGAGGACCCAGTACTTC. It codes for CASSEGEGTGRTQYF.

The chain has TRBV2 and TRBJ1-1, with a tentative D call TRBD1 (5 bases). Between the trimmed V and J ends, which lost 5 bases and 4 bases, there was a span of 8 bases. Germline loops: CDR1 SNHLY, CDR2 FYNNEI. This CDR3 spans 12 amino acids. The CDR3 sequence is CASSRQGTEAFF. The CDR3 DNA is TGTGCCAGCAGTCGGCAGGGCACTGAAGCTTTCTTT.

The chain recombines TRBV7-2 with TRBJ1-1, with D perhaps matching TRBD1 (5 bases). Germline V lookup: CDR1 SGHTA, CDR2 FQGNSA. V lost 1 base to trimming and J lost 1 base, with 10 bases between them. The CDR3 spans 15 residues. The CDR3 DNA is TGTGCCAGCAGCTTAGAAGCAGGGCCGAACACTGAAGCTTTCTTT. This translates into CASSLEAGPNTEAFF.

The V and J genes are TRBV7-9 and TRBJ2-3; the match to TRBD1 covers 9 bases. The CDR3 has 15 residues. The V gene's germline CDR1 is SEHNR and CDR2 FQNEAQ (reference sequence). The junction had 7 bases not matched to a gene; V was cut back by 5 bases and J by 4 bases. CDR3 DNA sequence: TGTGCCAGCAGCCGCCGGGACAGGGAGGCAGATACGCAGTATTTT. As protein: CASSRRDREADTQYF.

The V and J genes are TRBV2 and TRBJ2-1; D remains ambiguous. This CDR3 region has 14 residues. The V end was cut by 2 bases, the J end by 4 bases, with 9 bases between. Per the germline V gene, CDR1 is SNHLY and CDR2 is FYNNEI. The CDR3 coding sequence is TGTGCCAGCAGTGAAAGCTCAGGATACAATGAGCAGTTCTTC. Its protein is CASSESSGYNEQFF.

This chain joins TRBV5-8 and TRBJ1-3; no clear D. Trimming stripped 4 bases from V and 0 bases from J, with 11 bases between. CDR3 length: 15 amino acids. The V gene's germline CDR1 is SGHTS and CDR2 YDEGEE. Here the CDR3 reads CASSLVVGSGNTIYF. The CDR3 DNA follows: TGTGCCAGCAGCCTAGTTGTCGGCTCTGGAAACACCATATATTTT.

This chain uses TRBV5-6 with TRBJ1-2, with a possible D match to TRBD1 (6 bases). The germline V and J ends were trimmed by 4 bases and 5 bases, with 18 bases remaining between them. This CDR3 contains 15 residues. The germline V gene has CDR1 SGHDT and CDR2 YYEEEE. CDR3 DNA: TGTGCCAGCAGCCCCAGCGGGGGGGCCTGGTATGGCTACACCTTC. It codes for CASSPSGGAWYGYTF.

J is TRBJ1-3 and V is TRBV4-3; D not resolved. This CDR3 contains 15 residues. Germline CDR1 is LGHNA and CDR2 is YSLEER. V was pared by 2 bases and J by 0 bases, with 8 bases between. CDR3: CASSQSGSSGNTIYF. CDR3 bases: TGCGCCAGCAGCCAATCGGGGAGCTCTGGAAACACCATATATTTT.

A word on this clone: The same CDR3 is also encoded by other DNA sequences in this sample. This sequence joins TRBV7-9 and TRBJ2-3; D remains ambiguous. V shed 0 bases and J shed 0 bases, with 7 bases lying between them. CDR1 is SEHNR, CDR2 FQNEAQ, per germline (reference sequence). This CDR3 has 15 residues. The CDR3 loop reads CASSLAGGSTDTQYF. The CDR3 coding sequence is TGTGCCAGCAGCTTAGCCGGCGGAAGCACAGATACGCAGTATTTT.

Only one count was recorded for this clone. The chain is built from TRBV6-5 and TRBJ2-3, with 10 bases matching TRBD1. Trimming at V came to 7 bases and at J to 3 bases, leaving 7 bases not matched to a gene. Germline values: CDR1 MNHEY, CDR2 SVGAGI. This CDR3 contains 15 residues. CDR3 in DNA: TGTGCCAGCACCTCCGGGACAGGGGTGACAGATACGCAGTATTTT. Translated: CASTSGTGVTDTQYF.

Only one count was recorded for this clone. The DNA of the CDR3 is TGTGCCTGGAGTGTTTCGGATAATTCACCCCTCCACTTT. Translating gives CAWSVSDNSPLHF. The chain recombines TRBV30 with TRBJ1-6, with D hard to call. This CDR3 spans 13 amino acids. Germline V gene lookup returns CDR1 GTSNPN and CDR2 SVGIG (reference sequence). V was pared by 0 bases and J by 5 bases, with 5 bases between.

The rearrangement uses TRBV7-9 and TRBJ1-2, with D possibly TRBD1 on 5 matching bases. Trimming removed 3 bases from V and 4 bases from J, with 9 bases in between. The CDR3 is made up of 13 amino acids. From germline, CDR1 is SEHNR and CDR2 FQNEAQ (reference sequence). The CDR3 nucleotides read TGTGCCAGCAGCTTCTCGGGGGGCTATGGCTACACCTTC. Translation: CASSFSGGYGYTF.

V usage is TRBV25-1 and J usage is TRBJ1-2; possibly TRBD1 for D (6 bases). The CDR3 is 17 amino acids. V shed 3 bases and J shed 4 bases, with 21 bases lying between them. Germline CDR1 reads MGHDK; CDR2 reads SYGVNS. CDR3 nucleotide sequence: TGTGCCAGCAGTGACGCAGGCACGGACAGCGAACTCTATGGCTACACCTTC. Its translation: CASSDAGTDSELYGYTF.

This clone was counted a single time. J is TRBJ1-5 and V is TRBV21-1. TRBV21-1 corresponds to a pseudogene. The CDR3 spans 13 residues. The CDR3 DNA is TGTGCCAGCAGGGAGGGGCCCCATCAGCCCCAGCATTTT. The encoded protein is CASREGPHQPQHF.

This chain joins TRBV28 and TRBJ2-1; D is perhaps TRBD1 (6 bases). The germline V gene encodes CDR1 MDHEN and CDR2 SYDVKM. This CDR3 contains 13 residues. Trimming pared 6 bases from V and 2 bases from J, leaving 8 bases between. The CDR3 loop is CASRSGAYNEQFF. CDR3 coding DNA: TGTGCCAGCAGGTCAGGGGCCTACAATGAGCAGTTCTTC.